The 7 T cell receptor beta chains in this list originate from one sample, sequenced in a study of early T cells in non-severe SARS-CoV-2 infection. TCRdb re-called the 5' RACE reads through MiXCR, storing one row per CDR3 protein. The table records about 55,000 distinct CDR3 sequences, under 8% of them present only once. Sample: whole blood, taken at baseline. Receptors originate from an adult who was a healthcare worker with PCR-confirmed SARS-CoV-2 infection or an uninfected control (not recorded which).

In its sample, this clonotype was seen a few times. The gene calls are TRBV5-4 and TRBJ1-4; no clear D gene. Trimming removed 4 bases from V and 7 bases from J, with 14 bases in between. The CDR3 consists of 14 residues. Germline lookup yields CDR1 SGHNT and CDR2 YYREEE (reference sequence). The chain's CDR3 is CASSRTLPVEKLFF. DNA for the CDR3: TGTGCCAGCAGCCGGACCCTCCCTGTTGAAAAACTGTTTTTT.

This chain links TRBV7-2 with TRBJ2-2; D is tentatively TRBD1 or TRBD2 (5 bases each). The length of the CDR3 is 14 residues. V was trimmed by 3 bases and J by 2 bases, leaving 7 bases between them. CDR1 and CDR2 from the germline V gene are SGHTA and FQGNSA. This CDR3 is CASSFGTNTGELFF. CDR3 bases: TGTGCCAGCAGCTTTGGGACCAACACCGGGGAGCTGTTTTTT.

V gene TRBV18 combines with J gene TRBJ2-3, with TRBD2 matching 8 bases. The J segment lost 3 bases and the V segment lost 3 bases, leaving 8 bases of the junction unmatched. This CDR3 is 16 amino acids long. The germline V gene has CDR1 KGHSH and CDR2 LQKENI. The CDR3 loop reads CASSPRSGGPTDTQYF. CDR3 DNA sequence: TGTGCCAGCTCACCTCGCAGCGGGGGCCCAACAGATACGCAGTATTTT.

This clonotype was detected ten times or more. CDR3 protein: CASSRLLSGAGETQYF. Here the CDR3 DNA reads TGTGCCAGCAGTCGCCTCCTCTCGGGGGCAGGGGAGACCCAGTACTTC. The rearrangement links TRBV12-3 or TRBV12-4 to TRBJ2-5; possibly TRBD1 or TRBD2 for D (6 bases each). The V end was cut by 5 bases, the J end by 5 bases, with 21 bases between. The CDR3 covers 16 residues.

The rearrangement links TRBV4-1 to TRBJ2-7; D ambiguous. CDR1 and CDR2 from the germline V gene are MGHRA and YSYEKL. V was pared by 4 bases and J by 2 bases, with 21 bases between. CDR3 length: 17 amino acids. The CDR3 nucleotides read TGCGCCAGCAGCCCGGAAATTGTGGCAGAAAGAGCCTACGAGCAGTACTTC. The encoded protein is CASSPEIVAERAYEQYF.

Worth noting for this clonotype: Being one base from a much bigger clone, this may be a read error. The chain joins TRBV7-2 to TRBJ2-5; D gene ambiguous. This CDR3 is built from 12 residues. Looked up from germline, CDR1 is SGHTA and CDR2 is FQGNSA. DNA of the CDR3: TGTGCCAACAGCTCACCCTGGGAGACCCAGTACTTC. This sequence encodes CANSSPWETQYF.

This clonotype was recorded at least ten times. The V gene is TRBV4-3, the J gene TRBJ2-1; no clear D gene. V was clipped by 3 bases and J by 12 bases, with 15 bases between them. The CDR3 totals 13 residues. CDR1 is LGHNA, CDR2 YSLEER, per germline. CDR3 residues: CASSQSDKSGQFF. CDR3 nucleotides: TGCGCCAGCAGCCAGTCCGACAAGTCTGGGCAGTTCTTC.